One and the same sample provided the 9 T cell receptor beta chains below, sequenced in a study of blood T cells in healthy people across ages (dated by TCRdb to the mid-2010s). To prepare the library, 5' RACE was applied. Sequencing took place on an Illumina HiSeq 2500. A second PCR of roughly 7 to 12 cycles was performed with a sample-barcoded 5' primer and a J-beta primer mix. TCRdb passed the public sequencing reads through fastp at Q25 and MiXCR, retaining productive beta sequences. Each record represents a unique CDR3 protein, reported with the most common genes and DNA among its rows. This sample lists 600,000 or so distinct CDR3 sequences; under 30% were detected once. The ten largest make up 15% to 18% of the sample. Sequencing was carried out using blood. These receptors were taken from a woman older than 75 in good health.

This clonotype was seen ten or more times. V and J are TRBV9 and TRBJ2-3, with TRBD1 matching 8 bases. The germline CDR1 and CDR2 sequences are SGDLS and YYNGEE. CDR3 length equals 14 residues. V was clipped by 3 bases and J by 4 bases; unmatched bases: 4. The CDR3 loop reads CASSAGQGPDTQYF. The DNA of the CDR3 is TGTGCCAGCAGCGCCGGACAGGGTCCAGATACGCAGTATTTT. The variable domain in full, with the rest retrieved from reference TRBV9 and TRBJ2-3, is DSGVTQTPKHLITATGQRVTLRCSPRSGDLSVYWYQQSLDQGLQFLIQYYNGEERAKGNILERFSAQQFPDLHSELNLSSLELGDSALYFCASSAGQGPDTQYFGPGTRLTVL.

This clonotype was detected many times. This chain connects TRBV12-3 or TRBV12-4 to TRBJ1-2, with 7 bases lining up with TRBD1. The junction had 10 bases not matched to a gene; V was cut back by 1 base and J by 2 bases. The length of the CDR3 is 17 residues. The CDR3 DNA is TGTGCCAGCAGTTTAGTTATCTCAGGGACAGTGAACTATGGCTACACCTTC. Translated, it gives CASSLVISGTVNYGYTF.

Many counts were recorded for this clonotype. The CDR3 DNA is TGTGCCAGCAGTTATGGGTGGGCGACTGAAGCTTTCTTT. Protein sequence: CASSYGWATEAFF. V is TRBV6-2 or TRBV6-3 and J is TRBJ1-1; no definite D call. Germline V gene data show CDR1 as MNHEY and CDR2 as SVGEGT. This CDR3 has 13 amino acids. Trimming stripped 3 bases from V and 5 bases from J, with 10 bases between.

This clonotype was seen at least ten times. The V gene is TRBV5-1, the J gene TRBJ1-1, with a tentative D call TRBD1 (5 bases). The V gene's germline CDR1 is SGHRS and CDR2 YFSETQ. The CDR3 is made up of 14 amino acids. The V and J ends lost 4 bases and 1 base respectively, with 11 bases between them. The CDR3 protein is CASSPGGGNTEAFF. CDR3 bases: TGCGCCAGCAGCCCCGGCGGGGGGAACACTGAAGCTTTCTTT.

At least ten counts were recorded for this clonotype. The chain couples TRBV5-5 to TRBJ1-4, with D unclear. Germline V gene lookup returns CDR1 SGHKS and CDR2 YYEKEE (reference sequence). The CDR3 is 15 residues long. The V end lost 4 bases, the J end lost 6 bases, and 16 bases lay between the germline ends. The CDR3 sequence is CASSAAERRHEKLFF. CDR3 nucleotides: TGTGCCAGCAGCGCGGCCGAAAGACGGCATGAAAAACTGTTTTTT.

This clonotype was seen a few times. A much larger clone sits a single nucleotide away, making a read error possible. The gene calls are TRBV15 and TRBJ2-7; TRBD2 might be the D (5 bases). V was clipped by 4 bases and J by 7 bases, with 14 bases between them. The CDR3 is 13 residues long. The V gene's germline CDR1 is LNHNV and CDR2 YYDKDF (reference sequence). The CDR3, as DNA: TGTGCCACCAGCAAGGGTGGGCTAGCTGAGCAGTACTTC. This encodes CATSKGGLAEQYF.

This rearrangement joins TRBV27 to TRBJ1-4, with D tentatively TRBD1 (6 bases). V was clipped by 5 bases and J by 8 bases, with 18 bases between them. Germline CDR1 and CDR2: MNHEY and SMNVEV (reference sequence). There are 15 residues in the CDR3. The CDR3 DNA sequence: TGTGCCAGCAGTCGCCGGCCAGGGGATAGAGAAAAACTGTTTTTT. Protein sequence: CASSRRPGDREKLFF. Together with reference TRBV27 and TRBJ1-4, the CDR3 gives the full variable domain: EAQVTQNPRYLITVTGKKLTVTCSQNMNHEYMSWYRQDPGLGLRQIYYSMNVEVTDKGDVPEGYKVSRKEKRNFPLILESPSPNQTSLYFCASSRRPGDREKLFFGSGTQLSVL.

The chain couples TRBV5-1 to TRBJ1-1; 9 bases map to TRBD1. V lost 4 bases, J lost 1 base, and 5 bases stayed unmatched. Germline CDR1 reads SGHRS; CDR2 reads YFSETQ. The CDR3 is 15 residues long. CDR3 residues: CASSPQGARNTEAFF. Here the CDR3 DNA reads TGCGCCAGCAGCCCACAGGGGGCGCGGAACACTGAAGCTTTCTTT.

The table lists this clonotype with a few counts. One base away lies a much larger clone, so this may be a sequencing read error. The rearrangement joins TRBV9 to TRBJ2-7, with 9 bases aligning to TRBD2. Germline CDR1 is SGDLS and CDR2 is YYNGEE. This CDR3 region has 14 residues. V trimming: 1 base; J trimming: 7 bases; junction bases outside the gene matches: 6. Here the CDR3 reads CASSVTSGYNEQYF. The CDR3 region has the DNA TGTGCCAGCAGCGTAACTAGCGGGTACAATGAGCAGTACTTC. Full variable domain (missing parts from reference TRBV9 and TRBJ2-7): DSGVTQTPKHLITATGQRVTLRCSPRSGDLSVYWYQQSLDQGLQFLIQYYNGEERAKGNILERFSAQQFPDLHSELNLSSLELGDSALYFCASSVTSGYNEQYFGPGTRLTVT.